The 25 T cell receptor beta chains presented below share a single source sample, sequenced in a study of PD-L1 blockade in urothelial cancer. Repertoires were generated with immunoSEQ multiplex PCR, while TCRdb's copy carries only in-frame clones and drops some. The table shows about 25,000 clones, with approximately 81% occurring only once. Source: PBMCs, taken around atezolizumab (anti-PD-L1) treatment. The receptors derive from a man aged 65 to 85 with urothelial cancer.

The rearrangement links TRBV7-3 to TRBJ1-1, with D tentatively TRBD1 (6 bases). This CDR3 is built from 15 residues. Trimming cost V 2 bases and J 0 bases, with 10 bases left between them. Germline V gene sequence: CDR1 SGHTA, CDR2 FQGTGA. The CDR3 reads CASSLGDNMNTEAFF. CDR3 DNA: TGTGCCAGCAGCTTAGGGGACAACATGAACACTGAAGCTTTCTTT.

This clone occurred once. This rearrangement joins TRBV5-6 to TRBJ2-4; 7 bases fit TRBD2. Germline CDR1 is SGHDT and CDR2 is YYEEEE. V shed 4 bases, J shed 3 bases, and the junction held 10 bases outside the gene matches. The CDR3 has 16 amino acids. The DNA of the CDR3 is TGTGCCAGCAGCCTCCCGGGGGGAGGGGACAAAAACATTCAGTACTTC. Residues: CASSLPGGGDKNIQYF.

The rearrangement joins TRBV2 to TRBJ1-4, with TRBD1 identical over 9 bases. This CDR3 contains 17 residues. Trimming removed 0 bases from V and 3 bases from J; junction bases left unmatched: 5. Per the germline V gene, CDR1 is SNHLY and CDR2 is FYNNEI. CDR3 nucleotides: TGTGCCAGCAGTGAAGCGGGACAGGGTATAGCTAATGAAAAACTGTTTTTT. It is translated as CASSEAGQGIANEKLFF.

The chain carries TRBV4-1 and TRBJ1-1, with D possibly TRBD1 on 6 matching bases. The CDR3 sequence is 13 residues long. Trimming shortened V by 6 bases and J by 12 bases, and 20 bases separated the two germline ends. Germline V lookup: CDR1 MGHRA, CDR2 YSYEKL. CDR3 nucleotide sequence: TGCGCCAGCAGGTCGTGGGGATCGGGACATCCTTTCTTT. Translation gives CASRSWGSGHPFF.

V and J are TRBV5-1 and TRBJ2-4; 7 bases line up with TRBD1. Unmatched junction bases numbered 4, after V lost 3 bases and J lost 1 base. This CDR3 has 15 amino acids. CDR1 is SGHRS, CDR2 YFSETQ, per germline. Here the CDR3 DNA reads TGCGCCAGCAGCTCCGACAGGGCGGCCAAAAACATTCAGTACTTC. This translates into CASSSDRAAKNIQYF.

The V call is TRBV7-2, the J call TRBJ1-5; no clear D gene. The CDR3 contains 14 residues. The ends were cut back, 4 bases at V and 1 base at J, with 8 bases in the middle. Germline loops: CDR1 SGHTA, CDR2 FQGNSA. The CDR3 region is CASSSDWSNQPQHF. Here the CDR3 DNA reads TGTGCCAGCAGCTCAGACTGGAGCAATCAGCCCCAGCATTTT.

This chain connects TRBV19 to TRBJ1-3; D gene ambiguous. Trimming pared 6 bases from V and 0 bases from J, leaving 9 bases between. CDR3 length: 14 amino acids. The V gene's germline CDR1 is LNHDA and CDR2 SQIVND (reference sequence). The CDR3 DNA follows: TGTGCCAGTAGCCTACAGAGCTCTGGAAACACCATATATTTT. Translation: CASSLQSSGNTIYF.

CDR3 in amino acids: CASSEGASIYGYTF. CDR3 DNA sequence: TGTGCCAGCAGTGAAGGGGCCAGTATCTATGGCTACACCTTC. The chain recombines TRBV6-1 with TRBJ1-2; D gene unclear. The CDR3 contains 14 residues. V was pared by 1 base and J by 4 bases, with 10 bases between. Per the germline V gene, CDR1 is MNHNS and CDR2 is SASEGT.

The chain has TRBV5-6 and TRBJ1-2; D not certain. V shed 0 bases and J shed 11 bases, with 11 bases lying between them. This CDR3 comprises 12 residues. From germline, CDR1 is SGHDT and CDR2 YYEEEE. The CDR3 bases are TGTGCCAGCAGCTTGGGACAAGGCCGATACACCTTC. This gives the protein CASSLGQGRYTF.

This chain uses TRBV7-6 with TRBJ1-5, with D perhaps TRBD1 (5 bases). Germline lookup yields CDR1 SGHVS and CDR2 FNYEAQ. The CDR3 is made up of 15 amino acids. V lost 5 bases to trimming and J lost 7 bases, with 18 bases between them. This CDR3 is CASSPNGGSGQPQHF. The CDR3 region has the DNA TGTGCCAGCAGCCCCAACGGGGGATCCGGACAGCCCCAGCATTTT.

The chain combines TRBV7-9 with TRBJ1-3; perhaps TRBD1 as D (5 bases). Germline values: CDR1 SEHNR, CDR2 FQNEAQ (reference sequence). The CDR3 has 13 residues. Trimming shortened V by 1 base and J by 4 bases, and 5 bases separated the two germline ends. CDR3 in amino acids: CASSLGQGNTIYF. CDR3 coding DNA: TGTGCCAGCAGCTTAGGACAGGGAAACACCATATATTTT. Looking up the rest from reference TRBV7-9 and TRBJ1-3 gives the full variable domain: DTGVSQNPRHKITKRGQNVTFRCDPISEHNRLYWYRQTLGQGPEFLTYFQNEAQLEKSRLLSDRFSAERPKGSFSTLEIQRTEQGDSAMYLCASSLGQGNTIYFGEGSWLTVV.

V gene TRBV10-2 combines with J gene TRBJ1-1; 7 positions agree with TRBD1. The V and J ends lost 5 bases and 11 bases, in that order; junction bases with no gene match: 14. Per germline, CDR1 WSHSY and CDR2 SAAADI. This CDR3 has 14 residues. Here the CDR3 reads CASSPDRASFGAFF. The CDR3 nucleotides are TGCGCCAGCAGTCCCGACAGGGCCTCCTTTGGGGCTTTCTTT.

This chain links TRBV27 with TRBJ1-5, with D possibly being TRBD1 (6 bases). The V end was cut by 1 base, the J end by 2 bases, with 15 bases between. The CDR3 length is 17 residues. CDR1 is MNHEY, CDR2 SMNVEV, per germline (reference sequence). For the CDR3, the DNA is TGTGCCAGCAGTTTATGGGCGGGGGCGAGTCGCAATCAGCCCCAGCATTTT. Translated: CASSLWAGASRNQPQHF.

The chain has TRBV20-1 and TRBJ2-7; the D is unclear. Germline CDR1 and CDR2: DFQATT and SNEGSKA (reference sequence). This CDR3 comprises 11 residues. Trimming stripped 3 bases from V and 4 bases from J, with 7 bases between. CDR3 DNA: TGCAGTGCTAGGACATCTTACGAGCAGTACTTC. As protein: CSARTSYEQYF.

The J gene is TRBJ1-4, the V gene TRBV19; D perhaps matches TRBD1 (5 bases). Trimming left V 7 bases short and J 7 bases short, with 16 bases between. The CDR3 is made up of 14 amino acids. Looked up from germline, CDR1 is LNHDA and CDR2 is SQIVND (reference sequence). The CDR3 loop reads CASNPGKAFEKLFF. The CDR3 DNA follows: TGTGCCAGTAATCCAGGGAAGGCTTTTGAAAAACTGTTTTTT.

This clone has only a few counts. The chain couples TRBV30 to TRBJ1-5; TRBD1 matches at 9 bases. CDR3 length equals 15 residues. Germline V CDR1 and CDR2: GTSNPN, SVGIG (reference sequence). V shed 0 bases and J 7 bases; nucleotides not matched to a gene: 7. The CDR3 DNA sequence: TGTGCCTGGAGTGTGGGGACAGGGAGCTTCCAGCCCCAGCATTTT. Its protein product is CAWSVGTGSFQPQHF. Using reference TRBV30 and TRBJ1-5 for the parts outside the CDR3, the full variable domain is SQTIHQWPATLVQPVGSPLSLECTVEGTSNPNLYWYRQAAGRGLQLLFYSVGIGQISSEVPQNLSASRPQDRQFILSSKKLLLSDSGFYLCAWSVGTGSFQPQHFGDGTRLSIL.

The chain carries TRBV27 and TRBJ1-3; D gene uncertain. V dropped 4 bases and J dropped 4 bases, with 8 bases sitting between them. The CDR3 is 13 amino acids. Germline V gene sequence: CDR1 MNHEY, CDR2 SMNVEV (reference sequence). CDR3 in amino acids: CASSWAGGNTIYF. CDR3 DNA: TGTGCCAGCAGTTGGGCAGGAGGAAACACCATATATTTT.

The chain employs TRBV28 and TRBJ1-2; D gene unclear. CDR1 MDHEN and CDR2 SYDVKM come from the germline V gene. The CDR3 is made up of 12 amino acids. V was clipped by 5 bases and J by 4 bases, with 8 bases between them. CDR3 amino acids: CASSRLSYGYTF. CDR3 in DNA: TGTGCCAGCAGTCGTCTCTCCTATGGCTACACCTTC.

This chain connects TRBV5-1 to TRBJ1-5; D possibly corresponds to TRBD1 (6 bases). V dropped 0 bases and J dropped 4 bases, with 8 bases sitting between them. CDR3 length: 14 amino acids. The germline gives CDR1 SGHRS, CDR2 YFSETQ. The CDR3 sequence is CASSLGTANQPQHF. The DNA of the CDR3 is TGCGCCAGCAGCTTGGGGACAGCGAATCAGCCCCAGCATTTT.

This clone occurred once. The chain links TRBV21-1 to TRBJ2-2; the DNA was not used to check the table's D call, TRBD1. TRBV21-1 is given as a pseudogene. The CDR3 covers 13 residues. CDR3 residues: CASNQAQSGELFF. The CDR3 nucleotides are TGTGCCAGCAACCAAGCCCAGTCCGGGGAGCTGTTTTTT.

The chain uses TRBV7-9 and TRBJ2-1; 12 bases fit TRBD2. The CDR3 sequence is 16 residues long. V was pared by 2 bases and J by 2 bases, with 1 base of the junction left unmatched. The V gene's germline CDR1 is SEHNR and CDR2 FQNEAQ (reference sequence). CDR3 nucleotide sequence: TGTGCCAGCAGCTTAAGGACTAGCGGGACCTACAATGAGCAGTTCTTC. This translates into CASSLRTSGTYNEQFF. Variable domain in full (rest from reference TRBV7-9 and TRBJ2-1): DTGVSQNPRHKITKRGQNVTFRCDPISEHNRLYWYRQTLGQGPEFLTYFQNEAQLEKSRLLSDRFSAERPKGSFSTLEIQRTEQGDSAMYLCASSLRTSGTYNEQFFGPGTRLTVL.

This clone was seen only once. This rearrangement joins TRBV6-1 to TRBJ1-5, with D possibly TRBD1 on 5 matching bases. Per germline, CDR1 MNHNS and CDR2 SASEGT. The V and J ends lost 6 bases and 5 bases respectively, with 17 bases between them. The CDR3 has 15 amino acids. The chain's CDR3 is CASRGPGGGHQPQHF. CDR3 DNA: TGTGCCAGCAGGGGACCGGGGGGGGGTCATCAGCCCCAGCATTTT.

The gene calls are TRBV28 and TRBJ1-5; D possibly corresponds to TRBD1 (6 bases). Germline V gives CDR1 MDHEN, CDR2 SYDVKM. The CDR3 sequence is 16 residues long. The germline V and J ends were trimmed by 4 bases and 4 bases, with 17 bases remaining between them. The CDR3 DNA sequence: TGTGCCAGCAGTTATAATACAGGGTTCGAGAATCAGCCCCAGCATTTT. Its protein is CASSYNTGFENQPQHF.

The rearrangement uses TRBV12-1 and TRBJ2-1; the D call TRBD2 from the table was never checked on the DNA. TRBV12-1 is classified as a pseudogene. CDR3 size: 16 residues. CDR3 region: CASSFVPSGRDNEQFF. In DNA form, the CDR3 reads TGTGCCAGCAGCTTTGTCCCTAGCGGGAGGGACAATGAGCAGTTCTTC.

The J gene is TRBJ2-3, the V gene TRBV28; 10 positions agree with TRBD2. Trimming at V came to 4 bases and at J to 4 bases, leaving 5 bases not matched to a gene. The CDR3 loop spans 15 amino acids. Germline loops: CDR1 MDHEN, CDR2 SYDVKM. The CDR3 bases are TGTGCCAGCAGTTCGCTAGCGGGAGAGGCAGATACGCAGTATTTT. Protein sequence: CASSSLAGEADTQYF.